Below are 9 T cell receptor beta chains sequenced from a single sample in a study of blood T cell repertoires in COVID-19. The protocol was immunoSEQ multiplex PCR, while the TCRdb copy is restricted to in-frame clones and leaves out a portion. Found here are about 220,000 clones, 80% to 90% of them singletons; the top ten hold 20%. Sequencing input: peripheral blood. These receptors were collected from a man aged 30 to 39 with active or convalescent COVID-19.

The rearrangement uses TRBV7-2 and TRBJ2-3; D gene uncertain. The V and J ends lost 5 bases and 0 bases respectively, with 6 bases between them. The CDR3 extends over 13 amino acids. Germline assignment: CDR1 SGHTA and CDR2 FQGNSA. This CDR3 reads CASSPGSTDTQYF. The CDR3, as DNA: TGTGCCAGCAGCCCCGGTAGCACAGATACGCAGTATTTT.

The V and J genes are TRBV19 and TRBJ1-2, with 10 bases identical to TRBD1. The CDR3 totals 14 residues. Germline trimming cut 8 bases from V and 5 bases from J; bases unmatched to any gene: 8. Germline V gives CDR1 LNHDA, CDR2 SQIVND (reference sequence). CDR3 in amino acids: CASSRQGAIYGYTF. In nucleotides, the CDR3 is TGTGCCAGTTCGCGACAGGGGGCCATTTATGGCTACACCTTC.

The sample holds one count of this clone. The CDR3 bases are TGCGCCAGCACCTGGGGGACAGGGATGGTGGAGCAGTACTTC. Residues: CASTWGTGMVEQYF. The genes are TRBV10-2 and TRBJ2-7; 9 nucleotides agree with TRBD1. The V gene end was trimmed by 7 bases and the J gene end by 7 bases; junction bases not matched to a gene: 11. Germline V CDR1 and CDR2: WSHSY, SAAADI. The CDR3 is 14 residues long.

J is TRBJ2-7 and V is TRBV7-2; 12 bases are shared with TRBD2. The germline V gene encodes CDR1 SGHTA and CDR2 FQGNSA. V was clipped by 5 bases and J by 7 bases; unmatched bases: 12. This CDR3 region has 16 residues. The CDR3 loop is CASSQPRTSGTLEQYF. The CDR3 region has the DNA TGTGCCAGCAGCCAACCCAGGACTAGCGGGACTTTGGAGCAGTACTTC.

The J gene is TRBJ1-1, the V gene TRBV5-1, with D tentatively TRBD1 (5 bases). The V gene lost 7 bases and the J gene lost 0 bases, with 13 bases spanning the gap. Germline CDR1 reads SGHRS; CDR2 reads YFSETQ. The CDR3 is made up of 14 amino acids. CDR3 sequence: CASGQGGLNTEAFF. The CDR3 DNA reads TGCGCCAGCGGTCAGGGAGGATTGAACACTGAAGCTTTCTTT.

The chain carries TRBV7-3 and TRBJ2-2; TRBD1 is a possible D gene (6 bases). Germline V gene lookup returns CDR1 SGHTA and CDR2 FQGTGA. Trimming stripped 3 bases from V and 6 bases from J, with 8 bases between. This CDR3 spans 13 amino acids. The CDR3 loop reads CASSFGGPGELFF. The CDR3 bases are TGTGCCAGCAGCTTTGGGGGCCCCGGGGAGCTGTTTTTT.

CDR3 region: CASSPQGLPYEQYF. DNA for the CDR3: TGTGCCAGCAGCCCGCAGGGGCTACCCTACGAGCAGTACTTC. The chain has TRBV7-8 and TRBJ2-7; weak D call: TRBD1 (6 bases). From germline, CDR1 is SGHVS and CDR2 FQNEAQ. The V gene lost 5 bases and the J gene lost 2 bases, with 13 bases spanning the gap. The CDR3 has 14 residues.

This clone appeared a single time. V and J are TRBV18 and TRBJ2-6; 12 positions match TRBD1. Germline trimming cut 6 bases from V and 4 bases from J; bases unmatched to any gene: 13. This CDR3 is built from 19 residues. The V gene's germline CDR1 is KGHSH and CDR2 LQKENI. The CDR3 here is CASSHGGTGGLSGANVLTF. The CDR3 bases are TGTGCCAGCTCCCACGGGGGGACAGGGGGCCTCTCCGGGGCCAACGTCCTGACTTTC.

The chain combines TRBV6-6 with TRBJ1-5, with a possible D match to TRBD1 (5 bases). Germline CDR1 reads MNHNY; CDR2 reads SVGAGI (reference sequence). The CDR3 is made up of 13 amino acids. V lost 5 bases and J 8 bases, leaving 13 bases between the germline ends. The CDR3 DNA follows: TGTGCCAGCAGTCCAGCTCCCAGGGAGCCCCAGCATTTT. As protein: CASSPAPREPQHF.